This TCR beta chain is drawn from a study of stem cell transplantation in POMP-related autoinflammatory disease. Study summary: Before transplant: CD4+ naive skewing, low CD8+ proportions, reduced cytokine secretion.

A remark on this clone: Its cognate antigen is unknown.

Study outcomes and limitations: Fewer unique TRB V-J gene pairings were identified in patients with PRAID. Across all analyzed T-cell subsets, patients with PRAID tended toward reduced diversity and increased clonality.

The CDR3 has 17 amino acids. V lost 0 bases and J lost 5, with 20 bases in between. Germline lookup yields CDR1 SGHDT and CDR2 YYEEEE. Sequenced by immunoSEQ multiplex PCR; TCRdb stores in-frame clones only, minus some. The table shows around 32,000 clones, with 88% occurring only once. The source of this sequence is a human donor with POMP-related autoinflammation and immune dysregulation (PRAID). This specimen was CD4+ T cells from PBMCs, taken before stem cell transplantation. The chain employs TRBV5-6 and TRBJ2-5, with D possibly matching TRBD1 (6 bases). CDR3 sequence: CASSLALRQADVETQYF. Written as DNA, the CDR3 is TGTGCCAGCAGCTTGGCGCTAAGACAGGCTGATGTGGAGACCCAGTACTTC.